This TCR beta chain was retrieved from a study of T cells in localized non-small cell lung cancer. Study-wide points: A median of around 60 clones ranked among the top 100 in tumor appeared in adjacent lung.

Libraries were prepared by immunoSEQ multiplex PCR; TCRdb keeps only in-frame clonotypes and omits some of them. The sample holds 38,000 or so clones, just over 85% seen once. As for this clone: Its matching antigen is unknown.

The specimen was peripheral blood mononuclear cells, collected before any cancer treatment. This TCR was sampled from a male donor at least 60 years old with stage II lung adenocarcinoma.

CDR3 bases: TGTGCCAGCAGCCCTCGAAGCGGGAGGCACTCCTACAATGAGCAGTTCTTC. It translates to CASSPRSGRHSYNEQFF. The J gene is TRBJ2-1, the V gene TRBV7-9, with 9 bases matching TRBD2. The CDR3 loop spans 17 amino acids. Trimming removed 5 bases from V and 0 bases from J; junction bases left unmatched: 8. CDR1 is SEHNR and CDR2 is FQNEAQ in the germline V gene (reference sequence).